Described below is a single T cell receptor beta chain sequence and its context. Germline trimming cut 4 bases from V and 7 bases from J; bases unmatched to any gene: 16. Germline assignment: CDR1 SGHTA and CDR2 FQGNSA. This CDR3 comprises 17 residues. The data derive from a study of blood T cell repertoires in COVID-19. For the study at large: Spain, Italy and the United States supplied samples that represented acute and convalescent COVID-19. T cells, B-cell-depleted T cells, or PBMCs provided the cDNA or gDNA that served as material.

In the original workflow: The authors estimated nucleated cell counts from reference gene primer amplification. Profiling relied on immunoSEQ multiplex PCR, and the TCRdb table lists in-frame clones only, not all of them. Clone size and V and J calls were adopted from that table, with D and trimming inferred from the DNA. The data contain approximately 140,000 clones, roughly 85% of them seen just once; the ten biggest clones take up less than 3.5%. The V gene is TRBV7-2, the J gene TRBJ2-1, with TRBD1 identical over 7 bases. The origin of this receptor is a man aged 70-80 years with acute or convalescent COVID-19. Source material: peripheral blood. CDR3 bases: TGTGCCAGCAGCTCCCGACAGGGATCGAAGGGTGGTAATGAGCAGTTCTTC. It encodes CASSSRQGSKGGNEQFF.